These T cell receptor beta chains were read from a single sample in a study of regulatory T cells in long-lasting Graves disease. MiXCR was run by TCRdb on the multiplex PCR reads, yielding one entry per CDR3 protein. The table has some 460,000 distinct CDR3 sequences, around 15% seen once; the top ten hold more than 10%. These same records also appear under a second study, on T cells in Graves' hyperthyroidism and ophthalmopathy.

The sequencing here drew on peripheral blood mononuclear cells (PBMCs), taken at new diagnosis, from a patient treated with antithyroid drugs. The receptor set was obtained from a man in his forties with Graves disease. The CDR3 runs from the conserved cysteine through the conserved F or W. The D gene is left open where the match is weak. For some rows the clone size is stated as once, few or many, or as a class when expanded; others skip it.

size,J,D,V,DNA,CDR3
-,TRBJ2-3,-,TRBV19,TGTGCCAGTAGTATAGCGGGGGGCCTACAGTATTTT,CASSIAGGLQYF
few,TRBJ2-7,-,TRBV6-5,TGTGCCAGCAGTTATTCTCAGGGGTCAACCTCCTACGAGCAGTACTTC,CASSYSQGSTSYEQYF
-,TRBJ2-1,TRBD2,TRBV20-1,TGCAGTGCTAGACGGACTAGCGGGAGGGGAGGCTCCTACAATGAGCAGTTCTTC,CSARRTSGRGGSYNEQFF
once,TRBJ2-7,TRBD1,TRBV4-1,TGCGCCAGCAGCCAAGTGTCCGGGACAGGGTACGAGCAGTACTTC,CASSQVSGTGYEQYF
-,TRBJ2-2,-,TRBV12-5,TGTGCTAGTGGTTTGGTACAGTCAGGACGGATGAACACCGGGGAGCTGTTTTTT,CASGLVQSGRMNTGELFF
-,TRBJ2-1,-,TRBV12-3/TRBV12-4,TGTGCCAGCAGTTTGAAACCTAGCCGCAATGAGCAGTTCTTC,CASSLKPSRNEQFF
once,TRBJ2-1,-,TRBV3-1,TGTGCCAGCAGCCAGGTCTCCAGCTCCTACAATGAGCAGTTCTTC,CASSQVSSSYNEQFF
many,TRBJ2-1,TRBD2,TRBV27,TGTGCCAGCAGTACCATAACCGGGACTAGCGGAGAATACAATGAGCAGTTCTTC,CASSTITGTSGEYNEQFF
-,TRBJ1-1,-,TRBV6-1,TGTGCCAGCAGCCCCGTGGGGAACGCTGAAGCTTTCTTT,CASSPVGNAEAFF
few,TRBJ2-7,TRBD1,TRBV29-1,TGCAGCGCCCGGACAGGGAAGAGTTCCTACGAGCAGTACTTC,CSARTGKSSYEQYF
many,TRBJ2-7,-,TRBV9,TGTGCCAGCAGCGTAGGGACGCATCGGGCCTACGAGCAGTACTTC,CASSVGTHRAYEQYF
-,TRBJ2-1,-,TRBV3-1,TGTGCCAGCAGCCAAGACTGGACTAATAATTTAGGGAATGAGCAGTTCTTC,CASSQDWTNNLGNEQFF
-,TRBJ2-7,-,TRBV6-1,TGTGCCAGCAGTGCCGGGGTTCGCTACGAGCAGTACTTC,CASSAGVRYEQYF
many,TRBJ2-1,-,TRBV24-1,TGTGCCACCAGTGGGGGGGTAACAAACGATGAGCAGTTCTTC,CATSGGVTNDEQFF
-,TRBJ2-1,TRBD2,TRBV10-3,TGTGCCATCAGTCGGACTAGCGGGAGGGCCTACTACAATGAGCAGTTCTTC,CAISRTSGRAYYNEQFF
-,TRBJ1-2,-,TRBV29-1,TGCAGCGTTGAACCGGGGATAGCTACCTATGGCTACACCTTC,CSVEPGIATYGYTF